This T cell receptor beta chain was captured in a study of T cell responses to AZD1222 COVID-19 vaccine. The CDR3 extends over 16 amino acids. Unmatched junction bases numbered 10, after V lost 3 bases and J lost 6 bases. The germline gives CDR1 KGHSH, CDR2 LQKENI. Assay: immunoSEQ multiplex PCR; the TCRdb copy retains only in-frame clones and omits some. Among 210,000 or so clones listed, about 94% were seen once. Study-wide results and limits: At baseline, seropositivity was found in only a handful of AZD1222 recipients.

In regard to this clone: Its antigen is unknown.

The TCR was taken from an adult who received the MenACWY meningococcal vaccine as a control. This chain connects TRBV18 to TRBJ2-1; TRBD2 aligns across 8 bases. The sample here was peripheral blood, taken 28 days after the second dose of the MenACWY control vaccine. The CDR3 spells CASSPKAGGGANEQFF. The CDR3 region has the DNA TGTGCCAGCTCACCGAAGGCGGGAGGAGGAGCCAATGAGCAGTTCTTC.